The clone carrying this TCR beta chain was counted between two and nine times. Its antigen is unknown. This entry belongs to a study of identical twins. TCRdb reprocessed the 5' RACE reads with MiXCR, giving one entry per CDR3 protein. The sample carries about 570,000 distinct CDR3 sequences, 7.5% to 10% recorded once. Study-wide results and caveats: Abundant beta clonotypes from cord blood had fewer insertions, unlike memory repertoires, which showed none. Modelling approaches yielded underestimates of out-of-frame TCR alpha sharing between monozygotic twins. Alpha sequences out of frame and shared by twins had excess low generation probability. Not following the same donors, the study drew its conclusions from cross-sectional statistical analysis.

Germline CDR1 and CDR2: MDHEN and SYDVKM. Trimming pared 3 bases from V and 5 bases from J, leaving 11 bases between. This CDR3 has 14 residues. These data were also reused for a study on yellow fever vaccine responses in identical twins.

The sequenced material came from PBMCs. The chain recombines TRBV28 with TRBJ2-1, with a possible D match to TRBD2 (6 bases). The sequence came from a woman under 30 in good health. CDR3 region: CASSLWDWNNEQFF. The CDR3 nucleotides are TGTGCCAGCAGTTTGTGGGACTGGAACAATGAGCAGTTCTTC.